The 2 T cell receptor beta chains below all came from one sample that was sequenced in a study of blood T cell repertoires in COVID-19. Clones were read by immunoSEQ multiplex PCR, and TCRdb kept only the in-frame ones, dropping some. The repertoire holds 45,000 to 55,000 clones, roughly 90% seen once, with 2.2% in the top ten. Sample: peripheral blood. All receptors derive from a human donor in a cohort sampled during active COVID-19.

The chain combines TRBV10-3 with TRBJ2-7; no firm D call. CDR1 and CDR2 from the germline V gene are ENHRY and SYGVKD. The CDR3 sequence is 12 residues long. V shed 5 bases and J shed 6 bases, with 11 bases lying between them. The CDR3 is CAISSLSGEQYF. DNA for the CDR3: TGTGCCATCAGTAGCCTATCTGGCGAGCAGTACTTC.

The V call is TRBV6-2 or TRBV6-3, the J call TRBJ1-4; D is perhaps TRBD1 (6 bases). The V gene lost 4 bases and the J gene lost 10 bases, with 16 bases spanning the gap. The germline gives CDR1 MNHEY, CDR2 SVGEGT. The CDR3 is 14 residues long. In nucleotides, the CDR3 is TGTGCCAGCAGTTTGGACAGTGCGCGGATAAAACTGTTTTTT. Translation: CASSLDSARIKLFF.